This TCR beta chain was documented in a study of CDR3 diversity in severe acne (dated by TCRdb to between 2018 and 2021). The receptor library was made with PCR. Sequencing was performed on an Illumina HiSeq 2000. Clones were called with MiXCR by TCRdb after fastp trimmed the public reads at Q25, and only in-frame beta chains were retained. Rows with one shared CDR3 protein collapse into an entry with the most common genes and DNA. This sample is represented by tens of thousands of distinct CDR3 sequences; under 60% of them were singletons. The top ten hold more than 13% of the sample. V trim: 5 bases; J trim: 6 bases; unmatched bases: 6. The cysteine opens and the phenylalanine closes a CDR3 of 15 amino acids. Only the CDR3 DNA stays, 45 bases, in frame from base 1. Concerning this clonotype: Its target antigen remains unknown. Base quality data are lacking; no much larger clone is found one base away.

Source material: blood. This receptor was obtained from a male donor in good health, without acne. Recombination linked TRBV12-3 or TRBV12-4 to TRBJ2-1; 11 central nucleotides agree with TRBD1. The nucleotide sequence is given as TGTGCCAGCAGTCCGGGGACAGGGGGGGGCAATGAGCAGTTCTTC. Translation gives CASSPGTGGGNEQFF.